Detailed here is one T cell receptor beta chain. J gave up 3 bases and V 5 bases, and 5 bases lay outside the gene matches. The germline CDR1 and CDR2 sequences are SGHVS and FQNEAQ. The CDR3 consists of 15 residues. The data derive from a study of shared clonotypes between healthy human individuals. The protocol was immunoSEQ multiplex PCR, while the TCRdb copy is restricted to in-frame clones and leaves out a portion. This sample has about 2.4 million clones; approximately 93% occur once, and the top ten carry approximately 0.36%. Sequenced material: naive CD4+ T cells from PBMCs. Sample subset: CD45RA+ positively selected. The TCR originated in a man aged 18 to 29 in good health. Some clones in this sample may be carry-over from other donors' samples. The chain uses TRBV7-8 and TRBJ2-1; 9 nucleotides align to TRBD1. CDR3 nucleotides: TGTGCCAGCAGCCTGACAGGGGGTTTCTACAATGAGCAGTTCTTC. Amino acids: CASSLTGGFYNEQFF.